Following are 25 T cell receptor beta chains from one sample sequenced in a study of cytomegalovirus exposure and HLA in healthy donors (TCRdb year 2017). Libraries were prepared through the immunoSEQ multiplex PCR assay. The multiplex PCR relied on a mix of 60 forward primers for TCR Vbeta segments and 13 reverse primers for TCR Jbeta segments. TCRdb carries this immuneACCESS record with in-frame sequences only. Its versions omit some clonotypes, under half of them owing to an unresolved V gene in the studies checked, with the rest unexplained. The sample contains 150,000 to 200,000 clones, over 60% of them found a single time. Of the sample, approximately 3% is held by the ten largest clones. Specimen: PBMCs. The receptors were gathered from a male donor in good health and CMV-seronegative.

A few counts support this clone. The CDR3 loop reads CASSLAGTGAYGYTF. The CDR3 DNA reads as TGCGCCAGCAGCTTGGCAGGGACAGGGGCCTATGGCTACACCTTC. The V call is TRBV5-1, the J call TRBJ1-2; 10 bases agree with TRBD1. Trimming took 0 bases from V and 4 from J; bases not matched to a gene: 3. The CDR3 loop spans 15 amino acids. Looked up from germline, CDR1 is SGHRS and CDR2 is YFSETQ.

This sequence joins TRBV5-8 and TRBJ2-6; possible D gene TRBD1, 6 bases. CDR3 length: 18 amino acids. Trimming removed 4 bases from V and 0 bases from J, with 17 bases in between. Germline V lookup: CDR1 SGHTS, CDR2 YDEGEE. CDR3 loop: CASSPKGVTISGANVLTF. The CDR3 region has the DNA TGTGCCAGCAGCCCTAAGGGGGTTACCATCTCTGGGGCCAACGTCCTGACTTTC.

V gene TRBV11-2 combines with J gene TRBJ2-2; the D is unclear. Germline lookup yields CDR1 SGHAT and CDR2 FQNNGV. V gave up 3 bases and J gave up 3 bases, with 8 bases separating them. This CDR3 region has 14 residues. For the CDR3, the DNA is TGTGCCAGCAGCTTTGGCAGTTACACCGGGGAGCTGTTTTTT. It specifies CASSFGSYTGELFF.

The CDR3 DNA sequence: TGCGCCAGCAGCTTCCTAGCGGGGGGGCCAGAGACCCAGTACTTC. Residues: CASSFLAGGPETQYF. The chain recombines TRBV5-1 with TRBJ2-5; 12 positions match TRBD2. This CDR3 is built from 15 residues. The germline gives CDR1 SGHRS, CDR2 YFSETQ. J was trimmed by 4 bases and V by 2 bases; bases with no gene match: 3. The full variable domain, with the rest looked up from reference TRBV5-1 and TRBJ2-5, is KAGVTQTPRYLIKTRGQQVTLSCSPISGHRSVSWYQQTPGQGLQFLFEYFSETQRNKGNFPGRFSGRQFSNSRSEMNVSTLELGDSALYLCASSFLAGGPETQYFGPGTRLLVL.

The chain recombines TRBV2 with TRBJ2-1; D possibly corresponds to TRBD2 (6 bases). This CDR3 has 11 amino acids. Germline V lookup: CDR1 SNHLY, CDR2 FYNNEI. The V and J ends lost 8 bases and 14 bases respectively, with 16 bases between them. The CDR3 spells CASQMEGREFF. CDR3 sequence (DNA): TGTGCCAGCCAGATGGAGGGCCGGGAGTTCTTC.

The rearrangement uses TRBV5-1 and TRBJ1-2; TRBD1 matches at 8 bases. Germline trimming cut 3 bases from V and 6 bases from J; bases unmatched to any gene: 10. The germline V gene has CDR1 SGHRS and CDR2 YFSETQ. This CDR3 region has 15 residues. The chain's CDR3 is CASSSGLTGENGYTF. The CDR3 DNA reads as TGCGCCAGCAGCTCGGGACTGACAGGGGAGAATGGCTACACCTTC.

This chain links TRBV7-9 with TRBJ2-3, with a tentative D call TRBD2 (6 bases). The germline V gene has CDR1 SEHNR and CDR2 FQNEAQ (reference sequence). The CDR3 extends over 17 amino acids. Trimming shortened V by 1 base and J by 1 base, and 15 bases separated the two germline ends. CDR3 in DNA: TGTGCCAGCAGCTTAGTCCGACTAGGGTTGGGCACAGATACGCAGTATTTT. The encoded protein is CASSLVRLGLGTDTQYF. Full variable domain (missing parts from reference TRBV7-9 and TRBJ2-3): DTGVSQNPRHKITKRGQNVTFRCDPISEHNRLYWYRQTLGQGPEFLTYFQNEAQLEKSRLLSDRFSAERPKGSFSTLEIQRTEQGDSAMYLCASSLVRLGLGTDTQYFGPGTRLTVL.

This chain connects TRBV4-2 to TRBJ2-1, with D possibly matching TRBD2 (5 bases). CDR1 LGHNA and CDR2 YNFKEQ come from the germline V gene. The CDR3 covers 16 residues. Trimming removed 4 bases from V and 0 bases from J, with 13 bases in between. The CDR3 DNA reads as TGTGCCAGCAGCCGCAACTCGGGGAGCTCCTACAATGAGCAGTTCTTC. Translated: CASSRNSGSSYNEQFF.

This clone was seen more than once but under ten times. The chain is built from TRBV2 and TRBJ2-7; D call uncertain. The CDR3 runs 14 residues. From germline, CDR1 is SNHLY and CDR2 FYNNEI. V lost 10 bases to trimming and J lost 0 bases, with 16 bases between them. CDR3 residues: CATMVQAISYEQYF. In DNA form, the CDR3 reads TGTGCCACTATGGTCCAGGCCATCTCCTACGAGCAGTACTTC.

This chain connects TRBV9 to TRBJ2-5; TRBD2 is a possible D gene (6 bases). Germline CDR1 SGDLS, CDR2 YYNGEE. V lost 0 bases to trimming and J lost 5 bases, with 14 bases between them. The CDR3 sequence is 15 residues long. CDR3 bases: TGTGCCAGCAGCGTAGGCCTCCGGGAGAAGGAGACCCAGTACTTC. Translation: CASSVGLREKETQYF.

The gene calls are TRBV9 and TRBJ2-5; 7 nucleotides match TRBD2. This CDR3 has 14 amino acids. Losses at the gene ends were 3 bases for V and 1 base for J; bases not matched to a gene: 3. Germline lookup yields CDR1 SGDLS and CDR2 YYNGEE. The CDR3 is CASSEGGSQETQYF. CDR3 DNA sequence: TGTGCCAGCAGCGAGGGAGGGTCCCAAGAGACCCAGTACTTC.

The CDR3 DNA sequence: TGTGCCAGTAGTCCCCGGGACAGGGGTTGGGGTCAGCCCCAGCATTTT. This gives the protein CASSPRDRGWGQPQHF. The rearrangement links TRBV19 to TRBJ1-5; TRBD1 agrees at 10 bases. The CDR3 loop spans 16 amino acids. Germline V gives CDR1 LNHDA, CDR2 SQIVND (reference sequence). V lost 5 bases, J lost 6 bases, and 10 bases stayed unmatched.

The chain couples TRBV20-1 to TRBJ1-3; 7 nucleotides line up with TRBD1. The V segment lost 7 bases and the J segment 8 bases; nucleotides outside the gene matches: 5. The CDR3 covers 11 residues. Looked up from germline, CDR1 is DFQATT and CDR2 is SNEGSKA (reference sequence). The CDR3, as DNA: TGCAGTGGAGGCAGGGGGGACACCATATATTTT. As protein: CSGGRGDTIYF.

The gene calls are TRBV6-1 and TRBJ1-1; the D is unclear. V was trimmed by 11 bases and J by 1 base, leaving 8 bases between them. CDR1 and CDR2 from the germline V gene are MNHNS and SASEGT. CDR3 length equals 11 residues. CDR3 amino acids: CAATANTEAFF. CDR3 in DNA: TGTGCCGCGACTGCGAACACTGAAGCTTTCTTT.

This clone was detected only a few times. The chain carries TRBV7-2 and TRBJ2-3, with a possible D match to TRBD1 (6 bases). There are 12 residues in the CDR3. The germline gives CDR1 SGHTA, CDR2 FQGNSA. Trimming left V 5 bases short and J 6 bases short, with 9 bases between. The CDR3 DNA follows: TGTGCCAGCAGCACCACAGGGGATACGCAGTATTTT. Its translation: CASSTTGDTQYF. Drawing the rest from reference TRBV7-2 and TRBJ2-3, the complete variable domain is GAGVSQSPSNKVTEKGKDVELRCDPISGHTALYWYRQSLGQGLEFLIYFQGNSAPDKSGLPSDRFSAERTGGSVSTLTIQRTQQEDSAVYLCASSTTGDTQYFGPGTRLTVL.

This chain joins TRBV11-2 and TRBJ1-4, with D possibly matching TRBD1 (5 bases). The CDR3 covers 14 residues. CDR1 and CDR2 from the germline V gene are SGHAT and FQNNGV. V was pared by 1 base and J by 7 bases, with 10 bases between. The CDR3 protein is CASSLGQGAEKLFF. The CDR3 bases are TGTGCCAGCAGCTTAGGGCAGGGTGCTGAAAAACTGTTTTTT. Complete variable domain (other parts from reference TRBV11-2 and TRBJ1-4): EAGVAQSPRYKIIEKRQSVAFWCNPISGHATLYWYQQILGQGPKLLIQFQNNGVVDDSQLPKDRFSAERLKGVDSTLKIQPAKLEDSAVYLCASSLGQGAEKLFFGSGTQLSVL.

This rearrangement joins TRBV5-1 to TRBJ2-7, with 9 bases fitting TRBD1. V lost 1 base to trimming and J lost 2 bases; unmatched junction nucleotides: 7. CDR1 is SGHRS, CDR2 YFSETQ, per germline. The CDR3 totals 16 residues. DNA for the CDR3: TGCGCCAGCAGCTTGCAAGGGGACAGGGCCCCCTACGAGCAGTACTTC. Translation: CASSLQGDRAPYEQYF. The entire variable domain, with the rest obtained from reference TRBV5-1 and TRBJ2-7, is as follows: KAGVTQTPRYLIKTRGQQVTLSCSPISGHRSVSWYQQTPGQGLQFLFEYFSETQRNKGNFPGRFSGRQFSNSRSEMNVSTLELGDSALYLCASSLQGDRAPYEQYFGPGTRLTVT.

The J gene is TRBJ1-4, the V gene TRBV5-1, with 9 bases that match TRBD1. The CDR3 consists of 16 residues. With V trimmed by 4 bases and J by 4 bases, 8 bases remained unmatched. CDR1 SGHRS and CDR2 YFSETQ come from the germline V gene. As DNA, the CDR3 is TGCGCCAGCAGCCGCGGACAGGGGCCATTTAATGAAAAACTGTTTTTT. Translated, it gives CASSRGQGPFNEKLFF. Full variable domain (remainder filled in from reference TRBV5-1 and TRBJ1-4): KAGVTQTPRYLIKTRGQQVTLSCSPISGHRSVSWYQQTPGQGLQFLFEYFSETQRNKGNFPGRFSGRQFSNSRSEMNVSTLELGDSALYLCASSRGQGPFNEKLFFGSGTQLSVL.

The CDR3, as DNA: TGTGCCAGCAGCACACGGACTAGCGGGAGGTACAATGAGCAGTTCTTC. It specifies CASSTRTSGRYNEQFF. The gene calls are TRBV7-2 and TRBJ2-1; 14 bases are a match to TRBD2. CDR1 is SGHTA and CDR2 is FQGNSA in the germline V gene. This CDR3 has 16 residues. J gave up 4 bases and V 5 bases, and 4 bases lay outside the gene matches.

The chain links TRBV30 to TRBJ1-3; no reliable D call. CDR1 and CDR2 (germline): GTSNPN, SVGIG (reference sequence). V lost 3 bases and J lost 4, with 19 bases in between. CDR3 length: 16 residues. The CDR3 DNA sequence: TGTGCCTGGAGCTTAGGACCGAGCGGACTGGGAAACACCATATATTTT. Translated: CAWSLGPSGLGNTIYF.

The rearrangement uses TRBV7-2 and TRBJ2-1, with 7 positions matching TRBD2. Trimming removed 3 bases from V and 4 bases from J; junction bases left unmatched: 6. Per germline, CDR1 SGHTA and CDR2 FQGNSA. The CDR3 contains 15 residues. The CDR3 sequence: CASSFQFGGYNEQFF. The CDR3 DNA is TGTGCCAGCAGCTTCCAGTTCGGGGGGTACAATGAGCAGTTCTTC.

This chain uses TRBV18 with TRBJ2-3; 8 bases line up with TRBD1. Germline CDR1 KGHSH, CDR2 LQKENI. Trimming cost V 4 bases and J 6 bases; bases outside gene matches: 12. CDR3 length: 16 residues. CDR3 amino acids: CASSLRTGLYRDTQYF. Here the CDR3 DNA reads TGTGCCAGCTCACTTCGGACAGGGCTGTATCGGGATACGCAGTATTTT.

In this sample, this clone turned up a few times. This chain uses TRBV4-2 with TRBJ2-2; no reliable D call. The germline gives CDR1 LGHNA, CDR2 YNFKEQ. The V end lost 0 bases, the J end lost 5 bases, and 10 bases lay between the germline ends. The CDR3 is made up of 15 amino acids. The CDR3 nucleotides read TGTGCCAGCAGCCAAGATTTCGCGGAGACCGGGGAGCTGTTTTTT. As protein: CASSQDFAETGELFF.

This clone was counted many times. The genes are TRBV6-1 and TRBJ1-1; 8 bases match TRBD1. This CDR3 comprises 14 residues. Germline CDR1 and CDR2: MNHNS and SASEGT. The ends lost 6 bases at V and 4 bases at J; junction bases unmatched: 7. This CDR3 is CASSQTGESTEAFF. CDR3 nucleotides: TGTGCCAGCAGCCAGACAGGGGAGAGCACTGAAGCTTTCTTT.

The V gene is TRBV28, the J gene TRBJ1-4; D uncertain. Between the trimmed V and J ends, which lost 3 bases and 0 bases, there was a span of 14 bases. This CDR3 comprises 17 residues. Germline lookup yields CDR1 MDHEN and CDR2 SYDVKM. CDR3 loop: CASSFSLGITTNEKLFF. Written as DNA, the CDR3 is TGTGCCAGCAGTTTCTCCCTGGGCATAACAACTAATGAAAAACTGTTTTTT.